This T cell receptor (beta chain) was retrieved from a study of blood T cell repertoires in COVID-19. J lost 6 bases, V lost 5 bases, and 4 bases had no gene match. The CDR3 covers 14 residues. The germline CDR1 and CDR2 sequences are LNHDA and SQIVND (reference sequence). Sequenced by immunoSEQ multiplex PCR; TCRdb stores in-frame clones only, minus some. The sample has about 170,000 clones; about four fifths are singletons. This clonotype was obtained from a woman older than 75 with acute or convalescent COVID-19. The rearrangement joins TRBV19 to TRBJ1-2, with 12 positions matching TRBD1. Sequences were obtained from peripheral blood. CDR3 nucleotides: TGTGCCAGTAGTTCGGGACAGGGGGCTCATGGCTACACCTTC. Protein: CASSSGQGAHGYTF.